This TCR beta chain was found in a study of cytomegalovirus exposure and HLA in healthy donors. With regard to this clone: Its target is not known.

Researchers ran the PCR with 60 Vbeta and 13 Jbeta primers. The protocol was immunoSEQ multiplex PCR, while the TCRdb copy is restricted to in-frame clones and leaves out a portion. The table has under 200,000 clones, around 72% seen once; the top ten hold about 3.4%. The CDR3 is 17 amino acids. General observations from the study: In an earlier analysis, about 87% or about 30%: the productive usage of most TCR beta V segments. Serostatus for CMV was the only available immune exposure information. Some TCR beta chains (around 180 of them) were listed as cytomegalovirus-associated.

This chain links TRBV21-1 with TRBJ1-1; TRBD1 is the table's D call, not checked against the DNA. TRBV21-1 is termed a pseudogene. The clonotype comes from a woman between 50 and 59 years old in good health and CMV-seropositive. Sequencing used PBMCs. The CDR3 sequence is CASSPSLPGQLNTEAFF. CDR3 nucleotide sequence: TGTGCCAGCAGCCCCAGCCTCCCGGGACAGTTGAACACTGAAGCTTTCTTT.